Presented here are 24 T cell receptor beta chains from one specimen sequenced in a study of T cell changes during pregnancy in multiple sclerosis (dated by TCRdb to about 2019). Libraries were built with the immunoSEQ multiplex PCR assay. TCRdb re-hosts the immuneACCESS table, in-frame sequences only. Its copies lack some clones; in the studies checked, an unresolved V gene accounts for under half of them, and the cause for the rest is not known. Within this sample are some 74,000 clones, with almost 95% of them counted one time only. The top ten clones comprise about 2% of the sample. The starting material was peripheral blood, obtained before pregnancy. The receptors stem from a female donor with multiple sclerosis, enrolled in a pregnancy study.

V gene TRBV27 combines with J gene TRBJ2-2, with 10 bases identical to TRBD2. Germline V CDR1 and CDR2: MNHEY, SMNVEV (reference sequence). This CDR3 has 15 residues. Losses at the gene ends were 2 bases for V and 7 bases for J; bases not matched to a gene: 4. CDR3 bases: TGTGCCAGCAGTTTAGGGACTAGCGATGTCGGGGAGCTGTTTTTT. Translation: CASSLGTSDVGELFF.

The chain links TRBV5-1 to TRBJ2-1; TRBD1 is a possible D gene (8 bases). Germline CDR1 is SGHRS and CDR2 is YFSETQ. Trimming removed 2 bases from V and 4 bases from J, with 19 bases in between. This CDR3 has 17 residues. The CDR3, as DNA: TGCGCCAGCAGCTTTGGGGGGGGACAGGACCTTTACAATGAGCAGTTCTTC. Its translation is CASSFGGGQDLYNEQFF.

The chain employs TRBV10-3 and TRBJ2-1; 10 bases align to TRBD2. The CDR3 contains 13 residues. V dropped 3 bases and J dropped 10; count of bases not matched to a gene: 3. Germline assignment: CDR1 ENHRY and CDR2 SYGVKD. As DNA, the CDR3 is TGTGCCATCAGTGACCTAGCGGGGGTGGAGCAGTTCTTC. This translates into CAISDLAGVEQFF.

V is TRBV19 and J is TRBJ2-5; 9 nucleotides match TRBD2. CDR3 length equals 13 residues. The germline V gene encodes CDR1 LNHDA and CDR2 SQIVND (reference sequence). V shed 10 bases, J shed 4 bases, and the junction held 7 bases outside the gene matches. CDR3 loop: CAIARTSAETQYF. CDR3 sequence (DNA): TGTGCCATCGCCCGGACTAGCGCAGAGACCCAGTACTTC. The full variable domain, with the rest looked up from reference TRBV19 and TRBJ2-5, is DGGITQSPKYLFRKEGQNVTLSCEQNLNHDAMYWYRQDPGQGLRLIYYSQIVNDFQKGDIAEGYSVSREKKESFPLTVTSAQKNPTAFYLCAIARTSAETQYFGPGTRLLVL.

This chain's CDR3 is CASRTSGSSSGELFF. The CDR3 DNA sequence: TGTGCCAGCAGGACTAGCGGGAGTAGTTCCGGGGAGCTGTTTTTT. The chain recombines TRBV7-3 with TRBJ2-2; 12 positions match TRBD2. J lost 6 bases, V lost 6 bases, and 5 bases had no gene match. Germline values: CDR1 SGHTA, CDR2 FQGTGA. This CDR3 contains 15 residues.

This chain links TRBV7-3 with TRBJ1-3; possible D gene TRBD1, 5 bases. The CDR3 is made up of 15 amino acids. The V gene's germline CDR1 is SGHTA and CDR2 FQGTGA. V was cut by 4 bases and J by 2 bases, with 12 bases left in between. CDR3 coding DNA: TGTGCCAGCAGCTCCGGGCCGGGGGCTGGAAACACCATATATTTT. Translated, it gives CASSSGPGAGNTIYF.

J is TRBJ1-1 and V is TRBV18, with D maybe TRBD1 (6 bases). The CDR3 length is 14 residues. Germline CDR1 and CDR2: KGHSH and LQKENI. The ends were cut back, 7 bases at V and 0 bases at J, with 12 bases in the middle. The CDR3 region has the DNA TGTGCCAGCTACGGACAGAGTTTGAACACTGAAGCTTTCTTT. This encodes CASYGQSLNTEAFF.

Worth noting for this clone: Other DNA variants within this sample encode the same CDR3. J is TRBJ1-2 and V is TRBV7-9; no definite D call. In germline, CDR1 is SEHNR, CDR2 FQNEAQ (reference sequence). The germline V and J ends were trimmed by 5 bases and 3 bases, with 7 bases remaining between them. The CDR3 spans 12 residues. The CDR3 coding sequence is TGTGCCAGCAGCCTAAGCGACTATGGCTACACCTTC. Residues: CASSLSDYGYTF.

J is TRBJ2-7 and V is TRBV30; D might be TRBD1 (6 bases). The CDR3 length is 12 residues. Germline assignment: CDR1 GTSNPN and CDR2 SVGIG (reference sequence). V lost 7 bases to trimming and J lost 0 bases, with 10 bases between them. The CDR3 region is CAYRDNSYEQYF. The CDR3 DNA reads TGTGCCTACCGGGACAACTCCTACGAGCAGTACTTC.

This clone came up once. This chain connects TRBV11-3 to TRBJ1-1; the D is unclear. Germline CDR1 SGHNT, CDR2 YENEEA. The length of the CDR3 is 14 residues. Trimming took 6 bases from V and 1 from J, leaving 12 bases between them. CDR3 DNA sequence: TGTGCCAGCAGTCTGGGCGGGCGGAACACTGAAGCTTTCTTT. Translated: CASSLGGRNTEAFF.

The chain couples TRBV18 to TRBJ2-1; 8 bases fit TRBD2. J gave up 4 bases and V 1 base, and 0 bases lay outside the gene matches. This CDR3 has 14 amino acids. Germline CDR1 and CDR2: KGHSH and LQKENI. The CDR3 protein is CASSPQRGYNEQFF. CDR3 DNA: TGTGCCAGCTCACCACAGCGGGGGTACAATGAGCAGTTCTTC.

The chain carries TRBV25-1 and TRBJ2-5, with TRBD1 identical over 7 bases. The germline CDR1 and CDR2 sequences are MGHDK and SYGVNS. After removal of 4 bases from V and 2 bases from J, the junction contained 7 bases not matched to a gene. CDR3 length equals 15 residues. CDR3 sequence: CASSGYYRGQETQYF. DNA of the CDR3: TGTGCCAGCAGTGGATATTACAGGGGTCAAGAGACCCAGTACTTC.

V gene TRBV4-2 combines with J gene TRBJ1-3; 9 bases align to TRBD1. CDR1 LGHNA and CDR2 YNFKEQ come from the germline V gene. The CDR3 is made up of 17 amino acids. The junction had 5 bases not matched to a gene; V was cut back by 1 base and J by 1 base. The CDR3 DNA reads TGTGCCAGCAGCCAAGCCGGGACAGGGATGTCTGGAAACACCATATATTTT. This encodes CASSQAGTGMSGNTIYF.

The genes are TRBV4-1 and TRBJ2-3, with 7 nucleotides matching TRBD2. The germline V gene encodes CDR1 MGHRA and CDR2 YSYEKL. The CDR3 totals 15 residues. V shed 2 bases and J 2 bases; nucleotides not matched to a gene: 4. In nucleotides, the CDR3 is TGCGCCAGCAGCCAAACTAGCGCCTCCACAGATACGCAGTATTTT. Its protein product is CASSQTSASTDTQYF.

The J gene is TRBJ1-2, the V gene TRBV19, with 10 bases that match TRBD1. After removal of 3 bases from V and 5 bases from J, the junction contained 6 bases not matched to a gene. Per the germline V gene, CDR1 is LNHDA and CDR2 is SQIVND (reference sequence). The CDR3 sequence is 15 residues long. CDR3 DNA: TGTGCCAGTAGTATCGGGGGACAGGGGTCGTATGGCTACACCTTC. Its translation: CASSIGGQGSYGYTF.

V is TRBV19 and J is TRBJ2-1; TRBD2 matches 8 bases. Germline CDR1 is LNHDA and CDR2 is SQIVND (reference sequence). V was pared by 2 bases and J by 6 bases, with 9 bases of the junction left unmatched. This CDR3 has 16 residues. In DNA form, the CDR3 reads TGTGCCAGTAGTATAAGGGATGGGAGCGGGGGCAATGAGCAGTTCTTC. It yields the protein CASSIRDGSGGNEQFF.

This sequence joins TRBV4-3 and TRBJ2-1; TRBD2 agrees at 14 bases. Germline loops: CDR1 LGHNA, CDR2 YSLEER. This CDR3 comprises 20 residues. Losses at the gene ends were 0 bases for V and 2 bases for J; bases not matched to a gene: 9. The CDR3 protein is CASSQDKRGLAGEPYNEQFF. The CDR3, as DNA: TGCGCCAGCAGCCAAGATAAGAGGGGACTAGCGGGAGAGCCCTACAATGAGCAGTTCTTC.

This rearrangement joins TRBV19 to TRBJ2-1; 7 bases fit TRBD1. The CDR3 consists of 14 residues. Germline CDR1 is LNHDA and CDR2 is SQIVND (reference sequence). The V segment lost 4 bases and the J segment 3 bases; nucleotides outside the gene matches: 3. CDR3 nucleotide sequence: TGTGCCAGTAGTAGAGCAGGGGGCTACAATGAGCAGTTCTTC. Protein sequence: CASSRAGGYNEQFF.

The chain is built from TRBV27 and TRBJ1-4, with a possible D match to TRBD1 (6 bases). Per the germline V gene, CDR1 is MNHEY and CDR2 is SMNVEV (reference sequence). Between the trimmed V and J ends, which lost 4 bases and 7 bases, there was a span of 13 bases. The CDR3 spans 14 residues. DNA of the CDR3: TGTGCCAGCAGTTGGGGGCAGGGTGGTGAAAAACTGTTTTTT. Residues: CASSWGQGGEKLFF.

V and J are TRBV6-5 and TRBJ2-6, with D perhaps matching TRBD1 (6 bases). Trimming removed 2 bases from V and 3 bases from J, with 8 bases in between. CDR1 is MNHEY, CDR2 SVGAGI, per germline. This CDR3 has 15 amino acids. Written as DNA, the CDR3 is TGTGCCAGCAGTTACGGGGGCGGTGGGGCCAACGTCCTGACTTTC. As protein: CASSYGGGGANVLTF.

The chain carries TRBV7-6 and TRBJ2-2; TRBD1 aligns across 7 bases. J was trimmed by 7 bases and V by 5 bases; bases with no gene match: 7. CDR3 length: 14 amino acids. Germline CDR1 SGHVS, CDR2 FNYEAQ. The CDR3 loop is CASSELGGGGELFF. In nucleotides, the CDR3 is TGTGCCAGCAGCGAATTAGGGGGCGGCGGGGAGCTGTTTTTT.

The V gene is TRBV28, the J gene TRBJ1-5; no firm D call. Germline V CDR1 and CDR2: MDHEN, SYDVKM. V was clipped by 8 bases and J by 5 bases, with 16 bases between them. The CDR3 sequence is 14 residues long. This chain's CDR3 is CASEKRVLHQPQHF. CDR3 nucleotide sequence: TGTGCCAGCGAGAAGCGGGTCTTGCATCAGCCCCAGCATTTT.

The chain is built from TRBV6-4 and TRBJ2-3; D possibly corresponds to TRBD2 (6 bases). Germline-derived CDR1 and CDR2 are MRHNA and SNTAGT. V gave up 3 bases and J gave up 2 bases, with 6 bases separating them. This CDR3 is built from 13 residues. CDR3 sequence: CASSERDTDTQYF. In DNA, the CDR3 is TGTGCCAGCAGTGAGCGGGACACAGATACGCAGTATTTT.

Regarding this clone: The junction departs from the called germline gene at one end, perhaps through a read error. The V call is TRBV7-2, the J call TRBJ2-1; 12 nucleotides agree with TRBD2. The CDR3 totals 15 residues. Germline CDR1 is SGHTA and CDR2 is FQGNSA. CDR3 sequence reads: CASSLAGGPGDEQFF. CDR3 coding DNA: TGTGCCAGCAGCCTAGCGGGAGGGCCGGGCGATGAGCAGTTCTTC.